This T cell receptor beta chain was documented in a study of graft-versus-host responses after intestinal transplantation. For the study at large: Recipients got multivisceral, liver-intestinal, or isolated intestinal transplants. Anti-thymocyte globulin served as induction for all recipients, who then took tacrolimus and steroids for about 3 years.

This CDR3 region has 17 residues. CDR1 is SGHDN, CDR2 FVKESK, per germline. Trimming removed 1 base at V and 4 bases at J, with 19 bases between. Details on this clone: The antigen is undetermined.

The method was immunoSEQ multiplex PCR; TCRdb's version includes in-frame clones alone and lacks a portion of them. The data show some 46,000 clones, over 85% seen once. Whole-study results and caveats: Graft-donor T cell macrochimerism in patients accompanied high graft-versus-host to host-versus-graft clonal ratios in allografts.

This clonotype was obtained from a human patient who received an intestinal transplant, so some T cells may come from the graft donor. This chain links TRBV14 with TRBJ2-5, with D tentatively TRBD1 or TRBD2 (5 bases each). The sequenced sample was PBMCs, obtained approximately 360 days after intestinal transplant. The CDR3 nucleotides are TGTGCCAGCAGCCAAGGGCCGGGGACCCGTCGGGCAGAGACCCAGTACTTC. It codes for CASSQGPGTRRAETQYF.